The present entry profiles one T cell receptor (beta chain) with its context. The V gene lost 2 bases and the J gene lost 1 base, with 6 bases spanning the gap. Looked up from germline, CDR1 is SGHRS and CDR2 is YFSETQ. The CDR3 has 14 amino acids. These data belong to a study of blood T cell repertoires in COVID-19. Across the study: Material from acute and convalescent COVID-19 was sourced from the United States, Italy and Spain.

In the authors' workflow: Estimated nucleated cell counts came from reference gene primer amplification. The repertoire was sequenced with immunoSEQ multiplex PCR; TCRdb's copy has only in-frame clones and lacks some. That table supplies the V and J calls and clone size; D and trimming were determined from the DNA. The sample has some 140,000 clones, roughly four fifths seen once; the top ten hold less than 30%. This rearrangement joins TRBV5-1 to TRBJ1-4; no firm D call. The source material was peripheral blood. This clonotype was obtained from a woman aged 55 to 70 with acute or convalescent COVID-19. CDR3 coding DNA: TGCGCCAGCAGCTTTTCCCTAACTAATGAAAAACTGTTTTTT. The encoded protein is CASSFSLTNEKLFF.